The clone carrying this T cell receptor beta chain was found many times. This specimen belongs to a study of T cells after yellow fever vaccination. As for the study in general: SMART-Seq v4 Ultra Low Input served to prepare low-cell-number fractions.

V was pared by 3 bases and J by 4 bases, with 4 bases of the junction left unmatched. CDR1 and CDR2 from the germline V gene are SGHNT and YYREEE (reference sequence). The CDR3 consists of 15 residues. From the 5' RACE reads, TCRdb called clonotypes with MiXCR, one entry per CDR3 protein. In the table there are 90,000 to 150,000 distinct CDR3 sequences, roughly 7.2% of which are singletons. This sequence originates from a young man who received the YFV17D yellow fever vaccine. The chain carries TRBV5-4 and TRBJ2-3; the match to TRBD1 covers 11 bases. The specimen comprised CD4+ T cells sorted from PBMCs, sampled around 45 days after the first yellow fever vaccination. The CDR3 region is CASSWDRGSPDTQYF. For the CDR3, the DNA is TGTGCCAGCAGCTGGGACAGGGGGTCCCCAGATACGCAGTATTTT.